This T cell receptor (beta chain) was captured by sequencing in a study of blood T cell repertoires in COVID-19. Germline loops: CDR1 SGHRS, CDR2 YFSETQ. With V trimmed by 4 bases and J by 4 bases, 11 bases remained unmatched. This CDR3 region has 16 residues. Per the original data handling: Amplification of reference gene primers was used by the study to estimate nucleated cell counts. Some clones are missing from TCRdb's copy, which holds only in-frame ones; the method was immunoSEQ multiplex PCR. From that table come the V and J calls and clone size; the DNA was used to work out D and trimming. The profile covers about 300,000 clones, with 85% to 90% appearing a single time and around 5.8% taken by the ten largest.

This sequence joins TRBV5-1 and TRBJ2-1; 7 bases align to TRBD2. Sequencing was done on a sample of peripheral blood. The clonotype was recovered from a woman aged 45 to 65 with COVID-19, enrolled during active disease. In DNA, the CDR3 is TGCGCCAGCAGCCCCCTTGAGGGAGGGCCGTACAATGAGCAGTTCTTC. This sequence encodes CASSPLEGGPYNEQFF.